This TCR beta chain came from a study of OX40 agonist ivuxolimab in advanced cancers. Study in general: The dose-escalation cohort had hepatocellular carcinoma, melanoma, renal cell or head and neck cancer. Study results and caveats: CD8+ T cells were the subset that, on average, had more expanded clones than CD4+.

This clone was observed once. No antigen is known for it. Assay: immunoSEQ multiplex PCR; the TCRdb copy retains only in-frame clones and omits some. The data show some 42,000 clones, 82% seen once. The germline V gene encodes CDR1 SGHDT and CDR2 YYEEEE. This CDR3 is built from 18 residues. J lost 4 bases, V lost 1 base, and 10 bases had no gene match. This sequence originates from an adult with an advanced solid tumor such as melanoma, head and neck, liver or kidney cancer. The chain carries TRBV5-6 and TRBJ2-3; 12 bases match TRBD2. Source: CD4+ or CD8+ T cells sorted from blood, taken in a trial of the OX40 agonist ivuxolimab. CDR3 nucleotides: TGTGCCAGCAGCTTGTCCCTTACTAGCGGGAGGCGATCAGATACGCAGTATTTT. It encodes CASSLSLTSGRRSDTQYF.